This T cell receptor beta chain originates from a study of cytomegalovirus exposure and HLA in healthy donors. The CDR3 consists of 14 residues. CDR1 and CDR2 (germline): SNHLY, FYNNEI. The junction had 10 bases not matched to a gene; V was cut back by 9 bases and J by 6 bases. PCR employed 60 Vbeta and 13 Jbeta primers. Sequenced by immunoSEQ multiplex PCR; TCRdb stores in-frame clones only, minus some. The sample totals about 33,000 clones. V is TRBV2 and J is TRBJ2-7, with 11 bases that match TRBD1. Sequenced sample: PBMCs. This TCR derives from a woman between 40 and 55 years old in good health and CMV-seropositive. CDR3 sequence: CARKGQGVGSEQYF. The CDR3 region has the DNA TGTGCCAGAAAGGGACAGGGGGTAGGGTCCGAGCAGTACTTC.